The following is a T cell receptor beta chain sequence with its context. The same CDR3 also results from other DNA sequences found in this sample. Trimming stripped 2 bases from V and 1 base from J, with 6 bases between. CDR3 length: 13 amino acids. Germline-derived CDR1 and CDR2 are SGHRS and YFSETQ. Noted treatment: roughly 20 received Ad26.COV2.S at low or high dose, single or two shots; about five received placebo; per-sample allocation not given. The investigators took samples on day 63 after the first vaccine or placebo injection. Assay used: immunoSEQ multiplex PCR; TCRdb lists only in-frame clones, some missing. The table has roughly 390,000 clones, around nine tenths seen once. The sample comes from a study of Ad26.COV2.S vaccination and SARS-CoV-2 variants.

The specimen comprised peripheral blood, sampled in a trial of Ad26.COV2.S vaccine versus placebo. The receptor was isolated from a person between 18 and 65 years old who received the Ad26.COV2.S COVID-19 vaccine or a placebo. The chain uses TRBV5-1 and TRBJ1-1; D possibly corresponds to TRBD1 (5 bases). CDR3 in amino acids: CASSLQENTEAFF. CDR3 bases: TGCGCCAGCAGCTTACAGGAGAACACTGAAGCTTTCTTT.